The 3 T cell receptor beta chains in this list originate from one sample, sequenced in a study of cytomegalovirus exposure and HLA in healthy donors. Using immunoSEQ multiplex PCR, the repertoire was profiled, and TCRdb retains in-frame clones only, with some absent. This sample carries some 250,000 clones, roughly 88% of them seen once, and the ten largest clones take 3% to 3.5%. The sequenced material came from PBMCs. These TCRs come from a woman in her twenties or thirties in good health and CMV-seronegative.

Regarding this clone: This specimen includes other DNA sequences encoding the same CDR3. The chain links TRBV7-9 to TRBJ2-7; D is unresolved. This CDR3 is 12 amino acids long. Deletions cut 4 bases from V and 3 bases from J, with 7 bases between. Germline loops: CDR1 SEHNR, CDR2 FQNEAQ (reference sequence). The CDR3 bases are TGTGCCAGCAGCTCCCGCTACTACGAGCAGTACTTC. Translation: CASSSRYYEQYF.

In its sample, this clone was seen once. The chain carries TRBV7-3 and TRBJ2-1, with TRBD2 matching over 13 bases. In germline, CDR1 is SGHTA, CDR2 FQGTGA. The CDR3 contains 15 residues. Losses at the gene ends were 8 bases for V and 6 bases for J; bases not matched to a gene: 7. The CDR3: CASATSGRAVNEQFF. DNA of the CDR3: TGTGCCAGCGCTACTAGCGGGAGGGCCGTCAATGAGCAGTTCTTC.

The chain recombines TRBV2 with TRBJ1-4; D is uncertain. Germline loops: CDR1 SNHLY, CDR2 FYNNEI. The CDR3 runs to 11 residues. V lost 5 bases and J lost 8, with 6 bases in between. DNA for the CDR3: TGTGCCAGCAGTCTTGGAGAAAAACTGTTTTTT. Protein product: CASSLGEKLFF.